Presented here are 18 T cell receptor beta chains from one specimen sequenced in a study of T-cell reconstitution after alpha-beta-depleted transplantation in children. The TCRbeta library was prepared with unique molecular identifiers. TCRdb re-derived calls from the PCR reads in MiXCR, one entry per CDR3 protein. The sample includes hundreds of thousands of distinct CDR3 sequences, around a sixth seen only once; the top ten take approximately 1%. Sequenced here: PBMCs from the stem cell graft donor, sampled from the stem cell graft. The source is a human donor who donated a stem cell graft to a child with acute myeloid leukemia.

This clonotype was recorded many times. The rearrangement links TRBV5-1 to TRBJ2-1; a weak D match, TRBD1 (5 bases). The V end was cut by 0 bases, the J end by 6 bases, with 16 bases between. Looked up from germline, CDR1 is SGHRS and CDR2 is YFSETQ. The CDR3 totals 16 residues. In nucleotides, the CDR3 is TGCGCCAGCAGCTTGGGGGGCAAGATAGCCCGCAATGAGCAGTTCTTC. Protein product: CASSLGGKIARNEQFF. The entire variable domain, with the rest obtained from reference TRBV5-1 and TRBJ2-1, is as follows: KAGVTQTPRYLIKTRGQQVTLSCSPISGHRSVSWYQQTPGQGLQFLFEYFSETQRNKGNFPGRFSGRQFSNSRSEMNVSTLELGDSALYLCASSLGGKIARNEQFFGPGTRLTVL.

In this sample, this clonotype turned up many times. This chain joins TRBV20-1 and TRBJ1-1, with 8 bases matching TRBD1. The ends lost 0 bases at V and 4 bases at J; junction bases unmatched: 7. The CDR3 is made up of 15 amino acids. Germline V CDR1 and CDR2: DFQATT, SNEGSKA (reference sequence). This CDR3 is CSARDNRGGSTEAFF. For the CDR3, the DNA is TGCAGTGCTAGAGATAACAGGGGGGGTTCCACTGAAGCTTTCTTT.

The rearrangement links TRBV4-1 to TRBJ2-2, with D tentatively TRBD1 (7 bases). V was shortened by 3 bases and J by 5 bases, with 13 bases between the two germline ends. The CDR3 loop spans 15 amino acids. The germline CDR1 and CDR2 sequences are MGHRA and YSYEKL. CDR3 amino acids: CASSHGGGRTGELFF. The CDR3 region has the DNA TGCGCCAGCAGCCATGGAGGGGGCCGGACCGGGGAGCTGTTTTTT.

The sample holds a few counts of this clonotype. The chain has TRBV12-3 or TRBV12-4 and TRBJ1-2; D is uncertain. Trimming pared 5 bases from V and 0 bases from J, leaving 7 bases between. This CDR3 spans 13 amino acids. The chain's CDR3 is CASSQTPNYGYTF. In DNA form, the CDR3 reads TGTGCCAGCAGTCAGACCCCTAACTATGGCTACACCTTC.

This clonotype was counted many times. The chain combines TRBV20-1 with TRBJ1-2; D perhaps matches TRBD1 (5 bases). The V end lost 5 bases, the J end lost 8 bases, and 15 bases lay between the germline ends. The CDR3 has 12 residues. Germline values: CDR1 DFQATT, CDR2 SNEGSKA (reference sequence). The CDR3 region has the DNA TGCAGTGCTTGGTCGACAGCGGGGGGCTACACCTTC. Translated: CSAWSTAGGYTF.

This clonotype was detected only a few times. The chain couples TRBV13 to TRBJ1-1, with D perhaps TRBD1 (5 bases). The CDR3 totals 15 residues. CDR1 and CDR2 from the germline V gene are PRHDT and FYEKMQ (reference sequence). V was cut by 7 bases and J by 2 bases, with 17 bases left in between. This chain's CDR3 is CASTFRGIANTEAFF. The CDR3 region has the DNA TGTGCCAGCACCTTCCGGGGCATAGCCAACACTGAAGCTTTCTTT.

The chain uses TRBV5-1 and TRBJ2-5; a possible D gene is TRBD2 (6 bases). Germline lookup yields CDR1 SGHRS and CDR2 YFSETQ. There are 15 residues in the CDR3. V dropped 4 bases and J dropped 1 base, with 14 bases sitting between them. The CDR3 nucleotides are TGCGCCAGCAGCACCGGGACTGCTACCCAAGAGACCCAGTACTTC. The encoded protein is CASSTGTATQETQYF.

This clonotype has just a few counts. V is TRBV7-9 and J is TRBJ1-4; TRBD1 might be the D (5 bases). V lost 5 bases and J 12 bases, leaving 10 bases between the germline ends. The CDR3 consists of 11 residues. CDR1 SEHNR and CDR2 FQNEAQ come from the germline V gene (reference sequence). The CDR3: CASSQRGELFF. The CDR3 DNA is TGTGCCAGCAGCCAGAGAGGGGAACTGTTTTTT.

About this clonotype: A much larger clone lies one base from this, so it may be a read error. V and J are TRBV20-1 and TRBJ1-5; maybe TRBD1 (6 bases). Germline V CDR1 and CDR2: DFQATT, SNEGSKA (reference sequence). The CDR3 loop spans 17 amino acids. The chain's CDR3 is CCASGQPPSYSNQPQHF. In DNA form, the CDR3 reads TGCTGTGCTTCCGGACAGCCACCATCTTATAGCAATCAGCCCCAGCATTTT.

This clonotype was recorded a few times. The rearrangement links TRBV30 to TRBJ1-5, with D possibly TRBD1 on 6 matching bases. The CDR3 totals 16 residues. V lost 0 bases, J lost 2 bases, and 14 bases lay in between. In germline, CDR1 is GTSNPN, CDR2 SVGIG (reference sequence). The DNA of the CDR3 is TGTGCCTGGAGTGTACCCAGGGGATATGGCAATCAGCCCCAGCATTTT. It encodes CAWSVPRGYGNQPQHF.

This clonotype was recorded a few times. Written as DNA, the CDR3 is TGCAGTGCTACCCCTCCCATACAGGGGTTTGAGGAAAAACTGTTTTTT. This translates into CSATPPIQGFEEKLFF. The rearrangement joins TRBV20-1 to TRBJ1-4; 7 nucleotides line up with TRBD1. After removal of 4 bases from V and 8 bases from J, the junction contained 16 bases not matched to a gene. The germline V gene encodes CDR1 DFQATT and CDR2 SNEGSKA (reference sequence). The CDR3 is made up of 16 amino acids.

This clonotype was detected a few times. The J gene is TRBJ1-4, the V gene TRBV12-3 or TRBV12-4, with D maybe TRBD1 (5 bases). The CDR3 runs to 13 residues. Trimming took off 2 bases at V and 6 bases at J, with 7 bases between the two ends. CDR3 DNA sequence: TGTGCCAGCAGTTTACCGGGGGATGAAAAACTGTTTTTT. Amino acids: CASSLPGDEKLFF.

In this sample, this clonotype turned up many times. The chain combines TRBV6-1 with TRBJ2-7; TRBD1 agrees at 7 bases. CDR3 length: 14 residues. J gave up 2 bases and V 7 bases, and 8 bases lay outside the gene matches. Germline V lookup: CDR1 MNHNS, CDR2 SASEGT. In DNA form, the CDR3 reads TGTGCCAGCAAAACAGGGGTCATTGCCTACGAGCAGTACTTC. Its protein is CASKTGVIAYEQYF.

This clonotype was recorded a few times. V gene TRBV7-2 combines with J gene TRBJ1-2, with a tentative D call TRBD1 (5 bases). Germline-derived CDR1 and CDR2 are SGHTA and FQGNSA. Trimming removed 3 bases from V and 6 bases from J, with 17 bases in between. The CDR3 extends over 15 amino acids. The CDR3: CASSFRDPGVNGYTF. The DNA of the CDR3 is TGTGCCAGCAGCTTCCGGGACCCCGGGGTAAATGGCTACACCTTC. Together with reference TRBV7-2 and TRBJ1-2, the CDR3 gives the full variable domain: GAGVSQSPSNKVTEKGKDVELRCDPISGHTALYWYRQSLGQGLEFLIYFQGNSAPDKSGLPSDRFSAERTGGSVSTLTIQRTQQEDSAVYLCASSFRDPGVNGYTFGSGTRLTVV.

This clonotype was counted at least ten times. CDR3 region: CSARERGGGPNEQFF. The CDR3 coding sequence is TGCAGTGCTAGGGAGAGGGGCGGGGGTCCCAATGAGCAGTTCTTC. The chain carries TRBV20-1 and TRBJ2-1, with 7 nucleotides matching TRBD2. V lost 3 bases and J lost 6; bases outside the gene matches: 11. Germline V gene sequence: CDR1 DFQATT, CDR2 SNEGSKA (reference sequence). The CDR3 is 15 amino acids.

The table lists this clonotype with many counts. This sequence joins TRBV29-1 and TRBJ2-5; the D gene could be TRBD1 or TRBD2 (5 bases each). V gave up 4 bases and J gave up 5 bases, with 8 bases separating them. CDR1 and CDR2 from the germline V gene are SQVTM and ANQGSEA. CDR3 length: 11 residues. Here the CDR3 reads CSVGGPETQYF. The CDR3 nucleotides are TGCAGCGTTGGGGGACCGGAGACCCAGTACTTC. Looking up the rest from reference TRBV29-1 and TRBJ2-5 gives the full variable domain: SAVISQKPSRDICQRGTSLTIQCQVDSQVTMMFWYRQQPGQSLTLIATANQGSEATYESGFVIDKFPISRPNLTFSTLTVSNMSPEDSSIYLCSVGGPETQYFGPGTRLLVL.

The CDR3: CASCTQGNTEAFF. The CDR3 coding sequence is TGCGCCAGCTGTACACAGGGTAACACTGAAGCTTTCTTT. This chain links TRBV4-1 with TRBJ1-1, with D tentatively TRBD1 (6 bases). This CDR3 region has 13 residues. The ends were cut back, 8 bases at V and 2 bases at J, with 12 bases in the middle. The V gene's germline CDR1 is MGHRA and CDR2 YSYEKL.

The table lists this clonotype with a few counts. Written as DNA, the CDR3 is TGTGCCAGCAGCCCCTACTCAGGCGGCACCGGGGAGCTGTTTTTT. It encodes CASSPYSGGTGELFF. The gene calls are TRBV11-3 and TRBJ2-2; D unclear. Trimming removed 5 bases at V and 4 bases at J, with 14 bases between. The germline V gene encodes CDR1 SGHNT and CDR2 YENEEA. The CDR3 has 15 residues.